Listed below are T cell receptor beta chains from one sample, sequenced in a study of control samples from healthy donors and cancer patients. The data were produced by immunoSEQ multiplex PCR, yet TCRdb's version contains in-frame clones alone and is incomplete. Here the sample spans about 120,000 clones, roughly 86% being singletons. Material for sequencing was blood. The source of these receptors is a man aged 60-69 years in good health. The CDR3 runs from the conserved cysteine through the conserved F or W. Fields, in order: V gene, CDR3 length, D gene, J gene, clone size, CDR3 protein, CDR3 DNA. D genes are given only for firm matches. The size field is filled for only some rows; it gives once, few, many or a size class.

>TRBV18|16|-|TRBJ2-3|once
CASSPSWDLNTDTQYF
TGTGCCAGCTCACCATCCTGGGACCTCAACACAGATACGCAGTATTTT
>TRBV6-5|15|TRBD2|TRBJ2-7|-
CASRQRGNPFYEQYF
TGTGCCAGCAGGCAGCGGGGGAACCCTTTCTACGAGCAGTACTTC
>TRBV7-9|15|-|TRBJ1-4|-
CASSLSGTINEKLFF
TGTGCCAGCAGCTTATCCGGGACAATTAATGAAAAACTGTTTTTT
>TRBV28|15|-|TRBJ2-3|-
CAGSLGTGRRGTQYF
TGTGCCGGCTCCCTGGGAACAGGGCGGAGGGGTACGCAGTATTTT
>TRBV12-3/TRBV12-4|12|-|TRBJ1-2|-
CASSPQGYGYTF
TGTGCCAGCAGCCCCCAGGGGTATGGCTACACCTTC
>TRBV27|12|-|TRBJ1-1|few
CASGFDRTEAFF
TGTGCCAGCGGGTTTGATAGGACTGAAGCTTTCTTT
>TRBV18|17|TRBD2|TRBJ2-3|-
CASSPKLAGGSTDTQYF
TGTGCCAGCTCACCGAAACTAGCGGGGGGCAGCACAGATACGCAGTATTTT
>TRBV29-1|14|TRBD2|TRBJ2-5|-
CSAKPLAAQETQYF
TGCAGCGCCAAACCTCTAGCGGCCCAAGAGACCCAGTACTTC
>TRBV6-5|15|-|TRBJ1-1|-
CASRPERTLNTEAFF
TGTGCCAGCAGACCCGAGAGGACATTGAACACTGAAGCTTTCTTT
>TRBV7-2|16|TRBD1|TRBJ1-5|-
CASSSQGAIGNQPQHF
TGTGCCAGCAGCTCCCAGGGGGCGATCGGCAATCAGCCCCAGCATTTT
>TRBV3-1/TRBV3-2|19|TRBD1|TRBJ2-2|-
CASSQKDRGKFGFAGELFF
TGTGCCAGCAGCCAGAAAGACAGGGGAAAATTTGGGTTCGCCGGGGAGCTGTTTTTT
>TRBV28|14|-|TRBJ1-1|few
CASSFRGMNTEAFF
TGTGCCAGCAGTTTTAGGGGGATGAACACTGAAGCTTTCTTT
>TRBV7-8|16|TRBD1|TRBJ2-2|few
CASSLVGQGVGGELFF
TGTGCCAGCAGCTTAGTAGGACAGGGGGTCGGCGGGGAGCTGTTTTTT
>TRBV2|14|-|TRBJ1-1|-
CASSELTASTEAFF
TGTGCCAGCAGTGAATTAACGGCATCCACTGAAGCTTTCTTT
>TRBV28|12|-|TRBJ2-3|-
CASSTSTDTQYF
TGTGCCAGCAGCACCAGCACAGATACGCAGTATTTT
>TRBV18|13|-|TRBJ1-2|-
CASSAGVQDGYTF
TGTGCCAGCTCAGCAGGGGTGCAAGATGGCTACACCTTC
>TRBV20-1|11|-|TRBJ1-1|-
CSAYRNTEAFF
TGCAGTGCGTACAGGAACACTGAAGCTTTCTTT